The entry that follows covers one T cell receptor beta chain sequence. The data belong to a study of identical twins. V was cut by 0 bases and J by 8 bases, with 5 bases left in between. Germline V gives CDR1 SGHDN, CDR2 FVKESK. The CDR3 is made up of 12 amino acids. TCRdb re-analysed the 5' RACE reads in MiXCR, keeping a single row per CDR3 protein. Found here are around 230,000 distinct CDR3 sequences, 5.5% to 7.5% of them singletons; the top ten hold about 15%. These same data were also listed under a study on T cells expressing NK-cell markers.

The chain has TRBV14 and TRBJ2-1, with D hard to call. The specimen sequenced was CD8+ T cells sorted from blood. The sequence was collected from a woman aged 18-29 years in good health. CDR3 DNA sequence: TGTGCCAGCAGCCAAGATGGCGATGAGCAGTTCTTC. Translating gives CASSQDGDEQFF. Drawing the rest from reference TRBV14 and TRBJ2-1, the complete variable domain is EAGVTQFPSHSVIEKGQTVTLRCDPISGHDNLYWYRRVMGKEIKFLLHFVKESKQDESGMPNNRFLAERTGGTYSTLKVQPAELEDSGVYFCASSQDGDEQFFGPGTRLTVL.